This T cell receptor beta chain was identified during a study of Tregs in tolerant kidney transplant recipients. The length of the CDR3 is 18 residues. Germline loops: CDR1 SNHLY, CDR2 FYNNEI. V was pared by 1 base and J by 4 bases, with 13 bases of the junction left unmatched. Thawed PBMCs were FACS-sorted into unstimulated CD4+CD25+CD127- regulatory T cells, CD4+CD25- non-regulatory cells, CD4 and CD8 cells. Libraries were prepared by immunoSEQ multiplex PCR; TCRdb keeps only in-frame clonotypes and omits some of them. This sample carries 80,000 to 90,000 clones, approximately 90% of them seen once, and the ten largest clones take roughly 4.7%.

The source material was CD8+ T cells from blood. V and J are TRBV2 and TRBJ1-3; 7 positions match TRBD1. The TCR comes from a human donor in good health. In DNA, the CDR3 is TGTGCCAGCAGTGAAGGGCCACAGGGGAAGGCGAGGGGAAACACCATATATTTT. This encodes CASSEGPQGKARGNTIYF. Looking up the rest from reference TRBV2 and TRBJ1-3 gives the full variable domain: EPEVTQTPSHQVTQMGQEVILRCVPISNHLYFYWYRQILGQKVEFLVSFYNNEISEKSEIFDDQFSVERPDGSNFTLKIRSTKLEDSAMYFCASSEGPQGKARGNTIYFGEGSWLTVV.